This TCR beta chain derives from a study of cytomegalovirus exposure and HLA in healthy donors. PCR primers comprised 60 Vbeta and 13 Jbeta primers. Measured with immunoSEQ multiplex PCR; TCRdb has only the in-frame clones, and not every one. This table has some 150,000 clones, around four fifths appearing once. At collection, donors were nominally healthy, but unrecorded immune exposures were probable. Source material: PBMCs. The sequence was collected from a woman aged 40-49 years in good health and CMV-seronegative.

Written as DNA, the CDR3 is TGTGCCAGCATTCGGGCGGGGGACCCCGTAAGCTCCTACAATGAGCAGTTCTTC. Its protein product is CASIRAGDPVSSYNEQFF. V is TRBV27 and J is TRBJ2-1; 7 bases line up with TRBD2. Per the germline V gene, CDR1 is MNHEY and CDR2 is SMNVEV (reference sequence). Unmatched junction bases numbered 15, after V lost 7 bases and J lost 0 bases. This CDR3 is built from 18 residues.